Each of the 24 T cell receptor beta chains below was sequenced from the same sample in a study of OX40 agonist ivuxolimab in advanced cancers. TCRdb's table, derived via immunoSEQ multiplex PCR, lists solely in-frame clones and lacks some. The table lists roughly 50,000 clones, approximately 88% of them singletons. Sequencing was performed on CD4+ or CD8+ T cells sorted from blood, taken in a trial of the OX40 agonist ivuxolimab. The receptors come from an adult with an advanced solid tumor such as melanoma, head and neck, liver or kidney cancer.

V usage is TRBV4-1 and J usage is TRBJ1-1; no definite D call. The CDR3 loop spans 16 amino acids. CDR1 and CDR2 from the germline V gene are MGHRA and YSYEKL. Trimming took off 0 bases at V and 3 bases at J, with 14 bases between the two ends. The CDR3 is CASSQDQRAWDTEAFF. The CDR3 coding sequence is TGCGCCAGCAGCCAAGACCAGAGAGCATGGGACACTGAAGCTTTCTTT.

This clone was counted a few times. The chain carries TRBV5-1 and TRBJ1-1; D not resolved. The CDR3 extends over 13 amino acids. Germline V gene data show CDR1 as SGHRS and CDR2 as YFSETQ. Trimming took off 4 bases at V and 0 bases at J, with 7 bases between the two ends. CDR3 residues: CASSQIMNTEAFF. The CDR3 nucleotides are TGCGCCAGCAGCCAGATCATGAACACTGAAGCTTTCTTT.

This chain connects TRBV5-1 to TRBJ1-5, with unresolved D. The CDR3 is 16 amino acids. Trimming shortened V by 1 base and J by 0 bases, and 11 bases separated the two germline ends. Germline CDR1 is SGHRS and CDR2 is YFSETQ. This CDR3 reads CASSLQPRDSNQPQHF. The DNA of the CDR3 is TGCGCCAGCAGCTTGCAGCCCAGAGATAGCAATCAGCCCCAGCATTTT.

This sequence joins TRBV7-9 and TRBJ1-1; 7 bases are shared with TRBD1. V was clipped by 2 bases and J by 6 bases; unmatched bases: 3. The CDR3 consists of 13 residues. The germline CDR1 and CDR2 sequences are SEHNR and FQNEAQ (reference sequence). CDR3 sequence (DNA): TGTGCCAGCAGCTTATGGCAGGGGGCTGAAGCTTTCTTT. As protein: CASSLWQGAEAFF.

The CDR3 loop is CAIRDGTTDTQYF. The CDR3 DNA reads as TGTGCCATCAGGGACGGGACCACAGATACGCAGTATTTT. V is TRBV10-3 and J is TRBJ2-3, with D perhaps assigned TRBD1 or TRBD2 (5 bases each). Germline V gene data show CDR1 as ENHRY and CDR2 as SYGVKD. The ends were cut back, 6 bases at V and 2 bases at J, with 9 bases in the middle. The CDR3 runs to 13 residues.

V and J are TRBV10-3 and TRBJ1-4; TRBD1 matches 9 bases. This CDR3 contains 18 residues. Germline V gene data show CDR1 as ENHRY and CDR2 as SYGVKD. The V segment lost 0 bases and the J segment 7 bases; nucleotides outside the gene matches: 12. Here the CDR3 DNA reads TGTGCCATCAGTGAGTCATATACCGGGACAGGGAGGAGTGAAAAACTGTTTTTT. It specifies CAISESYTGTGRSEKLFF.

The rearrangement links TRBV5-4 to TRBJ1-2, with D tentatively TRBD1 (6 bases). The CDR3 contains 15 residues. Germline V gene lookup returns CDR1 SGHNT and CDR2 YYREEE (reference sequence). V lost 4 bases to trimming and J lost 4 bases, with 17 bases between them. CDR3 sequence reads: CASSPGGAAVYGYTF. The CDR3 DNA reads TGTGCCAGCAGCCCCGGGGGCGCAGCCGTCTATGGCTACACCTTC.

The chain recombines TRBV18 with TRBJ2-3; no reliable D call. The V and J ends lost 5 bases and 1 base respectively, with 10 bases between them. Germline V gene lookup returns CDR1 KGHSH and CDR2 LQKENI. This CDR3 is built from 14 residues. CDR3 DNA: TGTGCCAGCTCATATTTAGTTCGCACAGATACGCAGTATTTT. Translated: CASSYLVRTDTQYF.

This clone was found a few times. CDR3 region: CASSPGGSEETQYF. CDR3 DNA: TGTGCCAGCAGCCCCGGGGGCAGCGAAGAGACCCAGTACTTC. The chain has TRBV5-4 and TRBJ2-5; D assignment may be TRBD1 or TRBD2 (6 bases each). The germline V gene encodes CDR1 SGHNT and CDR2 YYREEE (reference sequence). The CDR3 covers 14 residues. V lost 4 bases to trimming and J lost 3 bases, with 13 bases between them.

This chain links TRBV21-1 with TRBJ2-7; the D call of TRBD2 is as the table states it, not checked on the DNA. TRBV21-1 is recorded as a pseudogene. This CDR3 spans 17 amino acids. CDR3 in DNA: TGTGCCAGCAGCTCGCCTCCCGGAGGCCTCGAACCCTACGAGCAGTACTTC. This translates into CASSSPPGGLEPYEQYF.

The DNA for the CDR3 is TGCGCCACTCCGCCGGGACAGGTAAATATACACGAGCAGTACGTC. It is translated as CATPPGQVNIHEQYV. This chain uses TRBV10-1 with TRBJ2-7; 8 bases agree with TRBD1. CDR1 and CDR2 (germline): WNHNN, SYGVQD (reference sequence). Losses at the gene ends were 10 bases for V and 5 bases for J; bases not matched to a gene: 16. The CDR3 is 15 residues long.

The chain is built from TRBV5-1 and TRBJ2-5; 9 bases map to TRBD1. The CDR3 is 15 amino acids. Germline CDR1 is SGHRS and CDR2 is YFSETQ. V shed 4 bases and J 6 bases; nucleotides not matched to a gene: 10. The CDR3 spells CASSENPGQGKTQYF. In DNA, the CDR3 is TGCGCCAGCAGCGAGAATCCGGGACAGGGAAAGACCCAGTACTTC. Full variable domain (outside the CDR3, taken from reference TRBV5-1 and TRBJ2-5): KAGVTQTPRYLIKTRGQQVTLSCSPISGHRSVSWYQQTPGQGLQFLFEYFSETQRNKGNFPGRFSGRQFSNSRSEMNVSTLELGDSALYLCASSENPGQGKTQYFGPGTRLLVL.

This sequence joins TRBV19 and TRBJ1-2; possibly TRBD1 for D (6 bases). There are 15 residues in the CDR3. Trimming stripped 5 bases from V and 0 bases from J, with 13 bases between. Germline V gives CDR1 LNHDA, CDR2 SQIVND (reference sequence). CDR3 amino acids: CASSLTGLTNYGYTF. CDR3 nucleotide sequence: TGTGCCAGTAGTCTGACAGGATTAACTAACTATGGCTACACCTTC.

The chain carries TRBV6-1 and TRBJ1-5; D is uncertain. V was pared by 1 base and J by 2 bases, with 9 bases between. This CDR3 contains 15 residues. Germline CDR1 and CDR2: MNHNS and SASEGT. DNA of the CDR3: TGTGCCAGCAGTGAAGTTCCGGAGGGCAATCAGCCCCAGCATTTT. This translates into CASSEVPEGNQPQHF.

CDR3 in DNA: TGTGCCAGCAGCTTGTTGTGCAGGGGGTGCAATCAGCCCCAGCATTTT. It encodes CASSLLCRGCNQPQHF. The chain joins TRBV5-4 to TRBJ1-5, with 7 bases that match TRBD1. The CDR3 has 16 residues. Germline CDR1 reads SGHNT; CDR2 reads YYREEE (reference sequence). Trimming cost V 1 base and J 2 bases; bases outside gene matches: 6.

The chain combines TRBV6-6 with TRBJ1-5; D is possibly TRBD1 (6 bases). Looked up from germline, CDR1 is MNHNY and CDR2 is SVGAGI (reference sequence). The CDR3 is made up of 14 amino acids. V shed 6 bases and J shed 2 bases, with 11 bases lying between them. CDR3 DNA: TGTGCCAGCAGGGCAGGGGAGGGCAATCAGCCCCAGCATTTT. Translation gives CASRAGEGNQPQHF.

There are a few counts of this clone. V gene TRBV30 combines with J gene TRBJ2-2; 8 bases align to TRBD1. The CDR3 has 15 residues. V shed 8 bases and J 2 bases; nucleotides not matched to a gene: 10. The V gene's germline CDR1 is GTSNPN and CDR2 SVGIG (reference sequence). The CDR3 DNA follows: TGTGCCCGGCGGAAGACAGGGGTAAACACCGGGGAGCTGTTTTTT. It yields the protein CARRKTGVNTGELFF.

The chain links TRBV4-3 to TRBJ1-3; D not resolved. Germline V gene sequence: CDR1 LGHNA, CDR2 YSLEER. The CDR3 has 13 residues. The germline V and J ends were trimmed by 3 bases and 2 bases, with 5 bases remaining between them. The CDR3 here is CASSHGTGNTIYF. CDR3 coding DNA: TGCGCCAGCAGCCATGGGACTGGAAACACCATATATTTT.

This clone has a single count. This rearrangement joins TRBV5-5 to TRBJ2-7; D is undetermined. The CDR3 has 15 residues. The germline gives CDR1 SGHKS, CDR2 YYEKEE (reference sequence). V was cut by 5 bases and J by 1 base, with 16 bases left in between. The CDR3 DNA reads TGTGCCAGCAGACCCGGACGTGGGCAATCCTACGAGCAGTACTTC. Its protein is CASRPGRGQSYEQYF.

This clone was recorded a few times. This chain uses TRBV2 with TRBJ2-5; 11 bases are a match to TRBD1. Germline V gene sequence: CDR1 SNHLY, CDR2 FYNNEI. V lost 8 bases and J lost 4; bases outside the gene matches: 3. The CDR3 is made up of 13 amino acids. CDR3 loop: CASYGQGAETQYF. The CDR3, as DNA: TGTGCCAGCTACGGACAGGGGGCAGAGACCCAGTACTTC.

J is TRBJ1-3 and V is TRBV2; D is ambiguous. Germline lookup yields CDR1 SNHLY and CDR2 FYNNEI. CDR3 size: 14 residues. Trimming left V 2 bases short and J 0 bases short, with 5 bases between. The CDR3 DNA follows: TGTGCCAGCAGTGAAAGGTCCTCTGGAAACACCATATATTTT. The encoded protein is CASSERSSGNTIYF. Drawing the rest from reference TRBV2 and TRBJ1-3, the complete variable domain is EPEVTQTPSHQVTQMGQEVILRCVPISNHLYFYWYRQILGQKVEFLVSFYNNEISEKSEIFDDQFSVERPDGSNFTLKIRSTKLEDSAMYFCASSERSSGNTIYFGEGSWLTVV.

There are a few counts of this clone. The CDR3 coding sequence is TGTGCCAGCAGCTTGGGGGGGACCAACACTGAAGCTTTCTTT. The encoded protein is CASSLGGTNTEAFF. The rearrangement uses TRBV7-2 and TRBJ1-1, with D tentatively TRBD1 (5 bases). V was shortened by 3 bases and J by 2 bases, with 10 bases between the two germline ends. Germline assignment: CDR1 SGHTA and CDR2 FQGNSA. The CDR3 runs to 14 residues. Variable domain in full (rest from reference TRBV7-2 and TRBJ1-1): GAGVSQSPSNKVTEKGKDVELRCDPISGHTALYWYRQSLGQGLEFLIYFQGNSAPDKSGLPSDRFSAERTGGSVSTLTIQRTQQEDSAVYLCASSLGGTNTEAFFGQGTRLTVV.

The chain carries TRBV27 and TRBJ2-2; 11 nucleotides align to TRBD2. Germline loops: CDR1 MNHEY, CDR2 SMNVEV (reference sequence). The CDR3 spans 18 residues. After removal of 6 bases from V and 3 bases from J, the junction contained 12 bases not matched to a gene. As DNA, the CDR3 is TGTGCCAGCAGCTCTATGGCTAGCGGGAGGAGGGACACCGGGGAGCTGTTTTTT. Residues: CASSSMASGRRDTGELFF.

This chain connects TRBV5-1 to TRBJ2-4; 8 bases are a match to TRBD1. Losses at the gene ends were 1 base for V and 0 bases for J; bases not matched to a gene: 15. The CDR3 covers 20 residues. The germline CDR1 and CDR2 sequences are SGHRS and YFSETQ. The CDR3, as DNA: TGCGCCAGCAGCTTGAACGTTCAGGGGGCCTCCACAATAGCCAAAAACATTCAGTACTTC. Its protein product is CASSLNVQGASTIAKNIQYF.